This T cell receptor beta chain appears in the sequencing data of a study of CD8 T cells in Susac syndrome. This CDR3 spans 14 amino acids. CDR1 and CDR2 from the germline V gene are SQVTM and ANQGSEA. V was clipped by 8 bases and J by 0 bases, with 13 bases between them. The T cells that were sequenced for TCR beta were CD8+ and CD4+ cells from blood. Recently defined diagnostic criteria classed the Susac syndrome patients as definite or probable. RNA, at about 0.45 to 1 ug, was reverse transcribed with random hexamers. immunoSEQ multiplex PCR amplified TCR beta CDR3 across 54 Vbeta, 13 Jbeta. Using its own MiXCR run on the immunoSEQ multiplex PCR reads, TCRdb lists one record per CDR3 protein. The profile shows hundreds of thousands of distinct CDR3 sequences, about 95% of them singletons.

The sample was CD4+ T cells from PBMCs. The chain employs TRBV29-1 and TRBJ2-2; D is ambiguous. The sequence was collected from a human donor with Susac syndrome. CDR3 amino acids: CSPGQTANTGELFF. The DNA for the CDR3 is TGCAGCCCCGGGCAAACTGCGAACACCGGGGAGCTGTTTTTT.